This T cell receptor beta chain was obtained from a study of blood T cell repertoires in COVID-19. Study at large: From the United States, Italy and Spain came samples of acute and convalescent COVID-19. Nucleic acid was either cDNA or gDNA, and it came from T cells, B-cell-depleted T cells, or PBMCs.

This CDR3 is built from 17 residues. Source study methods: Estimated nucleated cell counts came from reference gene primer amplification. Only in-frame clones appear in the TCRdb table, and some are missing; sequencing was by immunoSEQ multiplex PCR. Clonal size and the V and J genes are those of that table, whereas D and trimming came from the DNA. The sample records 180,000 or so clones, around 86% being singletons. Material for sequencing was peripheral blood. V usage is TRBV12-2 and J usage is TRBJ1-2; TRBD1, the table's D call, was not compared with the DNA. TRBV12-2 is a known pseudogene. This receptor was obtained from a man aged 60 to 75 with acute or convalescent COVID-19. The CDR3 nucleotides read TGTGCAAGTCGTCACCCCGGGACAGGGGGCAGTTCTACTGGCTACACCTTC. Translating it yields CASRHPGTGGSSTGYTF.